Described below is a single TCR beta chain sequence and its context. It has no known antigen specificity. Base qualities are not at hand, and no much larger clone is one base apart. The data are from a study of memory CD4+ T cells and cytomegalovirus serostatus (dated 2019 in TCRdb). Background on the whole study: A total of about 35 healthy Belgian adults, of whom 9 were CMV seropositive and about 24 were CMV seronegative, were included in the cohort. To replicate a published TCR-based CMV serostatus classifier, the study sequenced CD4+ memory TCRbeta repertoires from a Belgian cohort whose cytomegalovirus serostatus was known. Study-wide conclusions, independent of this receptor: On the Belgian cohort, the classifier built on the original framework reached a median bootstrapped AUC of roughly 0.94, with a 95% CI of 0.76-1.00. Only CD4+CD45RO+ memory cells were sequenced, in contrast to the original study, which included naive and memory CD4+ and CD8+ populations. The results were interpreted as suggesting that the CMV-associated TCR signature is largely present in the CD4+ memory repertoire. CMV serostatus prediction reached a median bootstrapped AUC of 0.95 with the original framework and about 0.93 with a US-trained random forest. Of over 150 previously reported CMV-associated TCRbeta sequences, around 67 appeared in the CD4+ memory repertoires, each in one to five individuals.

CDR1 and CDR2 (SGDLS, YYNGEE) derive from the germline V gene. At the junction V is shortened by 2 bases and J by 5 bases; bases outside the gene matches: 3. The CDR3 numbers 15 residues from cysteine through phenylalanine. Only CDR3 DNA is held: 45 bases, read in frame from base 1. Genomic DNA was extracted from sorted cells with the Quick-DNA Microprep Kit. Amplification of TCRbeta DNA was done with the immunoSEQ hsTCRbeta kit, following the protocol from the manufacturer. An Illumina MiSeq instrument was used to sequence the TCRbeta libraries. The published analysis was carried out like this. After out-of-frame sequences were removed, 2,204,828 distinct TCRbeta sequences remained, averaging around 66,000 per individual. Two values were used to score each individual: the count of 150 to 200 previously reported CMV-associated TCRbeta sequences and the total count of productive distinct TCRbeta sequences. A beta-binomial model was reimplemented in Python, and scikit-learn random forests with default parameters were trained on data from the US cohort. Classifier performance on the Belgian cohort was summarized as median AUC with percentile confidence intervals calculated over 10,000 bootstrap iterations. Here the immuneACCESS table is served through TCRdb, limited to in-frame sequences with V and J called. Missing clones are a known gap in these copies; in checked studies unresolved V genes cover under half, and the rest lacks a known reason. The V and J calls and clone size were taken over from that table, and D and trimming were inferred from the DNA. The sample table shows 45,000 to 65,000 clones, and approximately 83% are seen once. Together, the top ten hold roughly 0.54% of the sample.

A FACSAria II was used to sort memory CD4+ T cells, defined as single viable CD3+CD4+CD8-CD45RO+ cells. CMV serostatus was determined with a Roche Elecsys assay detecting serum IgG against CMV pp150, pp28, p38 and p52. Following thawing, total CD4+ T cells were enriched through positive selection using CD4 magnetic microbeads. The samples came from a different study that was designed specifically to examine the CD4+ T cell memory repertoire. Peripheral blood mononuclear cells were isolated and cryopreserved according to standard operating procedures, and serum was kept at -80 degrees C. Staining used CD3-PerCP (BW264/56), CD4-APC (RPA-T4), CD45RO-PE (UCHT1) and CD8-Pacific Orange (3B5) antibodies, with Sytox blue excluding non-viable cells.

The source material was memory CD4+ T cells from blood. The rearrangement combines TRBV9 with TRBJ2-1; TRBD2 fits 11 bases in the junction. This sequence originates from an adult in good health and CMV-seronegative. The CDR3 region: CASSVLAGGNNEQFF. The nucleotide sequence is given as TGTGCCAGCAGCGTGCTAGCGGGGGGCAACAATGAGCAGTTCTTC.